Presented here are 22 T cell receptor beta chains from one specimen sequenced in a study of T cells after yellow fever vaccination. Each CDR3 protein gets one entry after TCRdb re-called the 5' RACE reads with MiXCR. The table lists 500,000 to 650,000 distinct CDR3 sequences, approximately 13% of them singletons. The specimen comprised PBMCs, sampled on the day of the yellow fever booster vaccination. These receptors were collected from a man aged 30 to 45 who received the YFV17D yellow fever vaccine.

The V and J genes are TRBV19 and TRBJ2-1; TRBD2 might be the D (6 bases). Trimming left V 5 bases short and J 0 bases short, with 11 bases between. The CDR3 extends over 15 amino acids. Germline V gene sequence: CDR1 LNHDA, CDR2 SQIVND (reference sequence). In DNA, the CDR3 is TGTGCCAGTAGTCTAGCGAAAAGCTCCTACAATGAGCAGTTCTTC. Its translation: CASSLAKSSYNEQFF.

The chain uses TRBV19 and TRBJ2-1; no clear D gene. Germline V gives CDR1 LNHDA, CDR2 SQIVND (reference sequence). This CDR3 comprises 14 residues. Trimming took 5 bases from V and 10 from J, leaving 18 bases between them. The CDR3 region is CASSFTGPRVEQFF. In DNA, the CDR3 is TGTGCCAGTAGTTTCACCGGGCCGAGAGTGGAGCAGTTCTTC.

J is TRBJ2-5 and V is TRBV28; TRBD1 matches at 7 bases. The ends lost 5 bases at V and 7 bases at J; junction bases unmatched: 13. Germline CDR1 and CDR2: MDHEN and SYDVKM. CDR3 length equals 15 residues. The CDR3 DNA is TGTGCCAGCAGTAGCCACCGGGACAGTCCCAGGACCCAGTACTTC. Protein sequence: CASSSHRDSPRTQYF.

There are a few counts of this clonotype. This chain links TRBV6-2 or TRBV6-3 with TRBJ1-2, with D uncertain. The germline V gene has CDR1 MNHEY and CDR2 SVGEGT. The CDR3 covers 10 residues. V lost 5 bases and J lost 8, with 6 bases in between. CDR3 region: CASSGFGYTF. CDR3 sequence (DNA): TGTGCCAGCAGTGGGTTCGGCTACACCTTC.

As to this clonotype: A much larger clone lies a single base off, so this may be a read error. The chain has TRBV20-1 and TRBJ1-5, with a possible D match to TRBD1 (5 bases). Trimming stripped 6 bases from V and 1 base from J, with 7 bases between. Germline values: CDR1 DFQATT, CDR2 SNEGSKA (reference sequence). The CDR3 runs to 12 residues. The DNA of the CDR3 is TGCAGTGCAGCAGGGAGCAATCAGCCCCAGCATTTT. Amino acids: CSAAGSNQPQHF.

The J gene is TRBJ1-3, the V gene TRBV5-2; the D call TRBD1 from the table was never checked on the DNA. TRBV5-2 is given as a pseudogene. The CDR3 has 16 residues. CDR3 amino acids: CAMGPGLLCSTNTIYF. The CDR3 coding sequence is TGTGCCATGGGCCCCGGGCTCCTATGCTCCACAAACACCATATATTTT.

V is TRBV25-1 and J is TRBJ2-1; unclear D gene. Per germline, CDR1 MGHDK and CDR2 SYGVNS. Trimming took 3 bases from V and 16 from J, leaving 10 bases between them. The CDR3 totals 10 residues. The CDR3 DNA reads TGTGCCAGCAGTGAGGGTCATTATTTCTTC. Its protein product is CASSEGHYFF.

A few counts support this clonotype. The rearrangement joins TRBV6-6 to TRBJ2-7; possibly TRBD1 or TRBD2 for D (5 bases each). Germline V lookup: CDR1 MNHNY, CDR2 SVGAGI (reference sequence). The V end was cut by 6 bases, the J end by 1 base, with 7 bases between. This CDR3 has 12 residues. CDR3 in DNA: TGTGCCAGCAGGGGGACGTCCTACGAGCAGTACTTC. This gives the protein CASRGTSYEQYF.

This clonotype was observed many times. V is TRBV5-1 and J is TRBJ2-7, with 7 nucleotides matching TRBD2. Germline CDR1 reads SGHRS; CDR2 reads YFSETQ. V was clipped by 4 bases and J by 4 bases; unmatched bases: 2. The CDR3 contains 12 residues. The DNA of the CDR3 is TGCGCCAGCAGCAGGACTAGATACGAGCAGTACTTC. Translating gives CASSRTRYEQYF. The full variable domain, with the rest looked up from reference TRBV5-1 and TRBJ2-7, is KAGVTQTPRYLIKTRGQQVTLSCSPISGHRSVSWYQQTPGQGLQFLFEYFSETQRNKGNFPGRFSGRQFSNSRSEMNVSTLELGDSALYLCASSRTRYEQYFGPGTRLTVT.

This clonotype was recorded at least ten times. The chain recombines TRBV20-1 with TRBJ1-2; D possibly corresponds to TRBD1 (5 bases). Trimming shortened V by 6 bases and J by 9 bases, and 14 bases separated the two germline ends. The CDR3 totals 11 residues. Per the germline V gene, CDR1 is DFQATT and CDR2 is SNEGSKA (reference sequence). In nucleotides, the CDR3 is TGCAGTGCAGGGACGGCGGCTAGCTACACCTTC. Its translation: CSAGTAASYTF.

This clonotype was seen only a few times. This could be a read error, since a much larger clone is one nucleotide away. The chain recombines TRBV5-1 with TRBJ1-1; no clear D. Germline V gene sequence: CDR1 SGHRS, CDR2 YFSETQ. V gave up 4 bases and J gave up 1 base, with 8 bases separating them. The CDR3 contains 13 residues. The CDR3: CASSIGWNTEAFF. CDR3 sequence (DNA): TGCGCCAGCAGCATAGGTTGGAACACTGAAGCTTTCTTT.

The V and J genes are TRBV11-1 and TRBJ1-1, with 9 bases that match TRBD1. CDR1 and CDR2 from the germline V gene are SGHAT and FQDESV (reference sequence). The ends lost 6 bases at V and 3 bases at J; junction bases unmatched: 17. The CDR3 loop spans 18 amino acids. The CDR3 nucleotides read TGTGCCAGCAGTCCCAGACCGGGACAGGGAGGGCAGGACACTGAAGCTTTCTTT. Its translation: CASSPRPGQGGQDTEAFF.

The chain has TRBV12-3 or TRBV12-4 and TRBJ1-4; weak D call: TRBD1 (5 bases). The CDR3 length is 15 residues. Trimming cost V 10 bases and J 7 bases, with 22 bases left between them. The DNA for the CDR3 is TGTGCCACCCAAGGTGGGGCCCCCATCATTGAAAAACTGTTTTTT. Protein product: CATQGGAPIIEKLFF.

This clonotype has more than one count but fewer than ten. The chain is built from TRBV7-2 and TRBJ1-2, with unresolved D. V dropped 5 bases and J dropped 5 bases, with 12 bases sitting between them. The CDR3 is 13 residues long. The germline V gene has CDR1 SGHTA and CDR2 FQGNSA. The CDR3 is CASSARWGYGYTF. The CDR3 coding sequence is TGTGCCAGCAGCGCGCGGTGGGGATATGGCTACACCTTC.

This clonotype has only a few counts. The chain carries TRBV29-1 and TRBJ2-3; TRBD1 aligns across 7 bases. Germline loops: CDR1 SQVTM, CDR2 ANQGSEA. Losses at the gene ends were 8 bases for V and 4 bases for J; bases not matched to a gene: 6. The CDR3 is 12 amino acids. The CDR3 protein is CSSGQGADTQYF. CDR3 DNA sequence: TGCAGCTCCGGCCAGGGGGCAGATACGCAGTATTTT.

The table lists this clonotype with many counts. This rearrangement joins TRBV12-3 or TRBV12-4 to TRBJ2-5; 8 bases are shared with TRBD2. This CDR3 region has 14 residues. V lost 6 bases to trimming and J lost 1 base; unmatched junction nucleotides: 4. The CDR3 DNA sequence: TGTGCCAGCAGCTCCACTAGCGGCCAAGAGACCCAGTACTTC. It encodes CASSSTSGQETQYF.

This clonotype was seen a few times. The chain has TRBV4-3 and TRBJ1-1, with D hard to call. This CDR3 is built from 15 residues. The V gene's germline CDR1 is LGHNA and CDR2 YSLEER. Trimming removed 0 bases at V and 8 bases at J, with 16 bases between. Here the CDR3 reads CASSQDLEELGEAFF. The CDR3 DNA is TGCGCCAGCAGCCAAGATCTAGAAGAGTTGGGGGAAGCTTTCTTT.

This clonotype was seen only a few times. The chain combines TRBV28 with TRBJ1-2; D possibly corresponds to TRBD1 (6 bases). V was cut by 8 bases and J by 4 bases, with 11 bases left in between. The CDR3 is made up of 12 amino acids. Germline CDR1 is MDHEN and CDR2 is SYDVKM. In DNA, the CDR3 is TGTGCCAGCGCCCAGGGGACCTATGGCTACACCTTC. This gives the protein CASAQGTYGYTF.

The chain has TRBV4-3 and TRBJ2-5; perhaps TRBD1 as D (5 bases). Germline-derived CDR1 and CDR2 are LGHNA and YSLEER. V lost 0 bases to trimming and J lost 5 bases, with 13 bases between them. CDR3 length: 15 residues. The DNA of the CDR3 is TGCGCCAGCAGCCAAGATATAGGGGATGGGGAGACCCAGTACTTC. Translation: CASSQDIGDGETQYF.

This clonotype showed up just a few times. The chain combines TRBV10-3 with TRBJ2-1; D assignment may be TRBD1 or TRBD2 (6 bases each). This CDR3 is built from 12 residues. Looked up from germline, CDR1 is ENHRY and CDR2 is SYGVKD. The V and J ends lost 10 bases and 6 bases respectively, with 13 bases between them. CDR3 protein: CATTPGANEQFF. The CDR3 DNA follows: TGTGCCACCACCCCGGGGGCCAATGAGCAGTTCTTC.

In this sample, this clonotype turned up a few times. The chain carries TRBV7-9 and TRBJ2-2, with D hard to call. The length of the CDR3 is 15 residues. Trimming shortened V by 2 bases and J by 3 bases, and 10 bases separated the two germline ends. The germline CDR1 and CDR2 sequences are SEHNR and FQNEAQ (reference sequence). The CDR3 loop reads CASSLKGLDTGELFF. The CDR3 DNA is TGTGCCAGCAGCTTAAAAGGCTTGGACACCGGGGAGCTGTTTTTT.

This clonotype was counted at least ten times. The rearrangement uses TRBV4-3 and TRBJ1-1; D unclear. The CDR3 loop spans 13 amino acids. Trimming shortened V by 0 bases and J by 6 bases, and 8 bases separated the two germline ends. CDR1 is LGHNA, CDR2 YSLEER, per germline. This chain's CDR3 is CASSQDAVAEAFF. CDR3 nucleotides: TGCGCCAGCAGCCAAGATGCCGTCGCTGAAGCTTTCTTT.